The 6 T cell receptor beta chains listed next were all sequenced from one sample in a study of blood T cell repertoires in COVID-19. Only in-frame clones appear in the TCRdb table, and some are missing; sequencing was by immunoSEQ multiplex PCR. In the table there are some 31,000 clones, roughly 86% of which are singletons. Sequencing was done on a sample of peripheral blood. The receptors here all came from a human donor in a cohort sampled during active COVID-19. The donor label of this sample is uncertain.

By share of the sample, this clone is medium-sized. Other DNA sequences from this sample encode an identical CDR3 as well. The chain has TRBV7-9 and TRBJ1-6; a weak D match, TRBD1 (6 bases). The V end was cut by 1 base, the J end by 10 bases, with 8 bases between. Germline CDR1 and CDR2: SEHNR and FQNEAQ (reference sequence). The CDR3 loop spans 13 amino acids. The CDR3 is CASSLEGESPLHF. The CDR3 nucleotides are TGTGCCAGCAGCTTAGAGGGGGAATCACCCCTCCACTTT.

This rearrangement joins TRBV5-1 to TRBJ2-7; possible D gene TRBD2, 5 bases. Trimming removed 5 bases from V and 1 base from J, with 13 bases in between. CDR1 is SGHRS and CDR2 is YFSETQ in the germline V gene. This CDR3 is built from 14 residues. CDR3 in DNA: TGCGCCAGCAGAGAGCGGCCTATTTCCTACGAGCAGTACTTC. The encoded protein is CASRERPISYEQYF.

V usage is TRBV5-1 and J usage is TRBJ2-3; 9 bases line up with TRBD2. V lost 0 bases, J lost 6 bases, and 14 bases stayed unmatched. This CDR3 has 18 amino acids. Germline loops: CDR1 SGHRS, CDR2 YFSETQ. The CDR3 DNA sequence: TGCGCCAGCAGCTTGGCCTTCACCGCAGCGGGAGGTTCCGATACGCAGTATTTT. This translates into CASSLAFTAAGGSDTQYF.

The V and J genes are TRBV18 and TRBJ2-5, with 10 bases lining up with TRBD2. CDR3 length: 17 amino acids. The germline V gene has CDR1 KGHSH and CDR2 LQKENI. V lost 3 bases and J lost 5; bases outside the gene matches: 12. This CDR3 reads CASSPLAQREGRETQYF. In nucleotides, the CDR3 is TGTGCCAGCTCACCGCTGGCCCAGCGGGAGGGCCGGGAGACCCAGTACTTC.

CDR3 amino acids: CASSLAVNSPLHF. CDR3 DNA: TGTGCCAGCAGCTTGGCGGTCAATTCACCCCTCCACTTT. This chain uses TRBV5-6 with TRBJ1-6; D gene unclear. The CDR3 is 13 residues long. CDR1 is SGHDT, CDR2 YYEEEE, per germline. The germline V and J ends were trimmed by 0 bases and 7 bases, with 5 bases remaining between them.

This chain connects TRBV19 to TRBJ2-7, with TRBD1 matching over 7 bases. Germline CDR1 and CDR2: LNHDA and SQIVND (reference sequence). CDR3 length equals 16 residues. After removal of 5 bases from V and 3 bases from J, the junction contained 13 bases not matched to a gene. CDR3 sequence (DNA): TGTGCCAGTAGTCCCATGACAGGGCCCCAAATCTACGAGCAGTACTTC. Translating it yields CASSPMTGPQIYEQYF.